The 12 T cell receptor beta chains given below trace back to one sample, sequenced in a study of a mutant IDH1 vaccine in newly diagnosed glioma. These receptors' antigens are unknown. Regarding time point: week 23, last vaccination. Vaccinated patients received 300 ug of mutant IDH1 20-mer peptide per dose, with topical imiquimod. Sequencing was performed with immunoSEQ multiplex PCR; in TCRdb, only in-frame clones are kept and a portion is missing. The top ten clones hold roughly 2.4% of a sample with 40,000 or so clones, around 84% of them seen once. Specimen: PBMCs, collected from a glioma patient whose treatment included an IDH1 peptide vaccine. The receptors here all came from a young woman with glioma. Some clones in this sample may be carry-over from other donors' samples.

The gene calls are TRBV21-1 and TRBJ1-1; the tabulated D call, TRBD1, remains unverified against the DNA. TRBV21-1 is a pseudogene segment. The CDR3 is 16 amino acids. The CDR3 spells CASSKVSGHKHTEAFF. CDR3 nucleotide sequence: TGTGCCAGCAGCAAAGTCTCCGGACACAAGCACACTGAAGCTTTCTTT.

The chain recombines TRBV6-1 with TRBJ2-7, with TRBD1 identical over 8 bases. This CDR3 comprises 16 residues. CDR1 is MNHNS, CDR2 SASEGT, per germline. The trim removed 1 base at V and 7 bases at J, leaving 12 bases unmatched. This chain's CDR3 is CASSEVPGQASGEQYF. In DNA form, the CDR3 reads TGTGCCAGCAGTGAAGTTCCGGGACAGGCGTCGGGTGAGCAGTACTTC.

This clone was observed a single time. This sequence joins TRBV2 and TRBJ1-6, with 7 bases fitting TRBD1. CDR1 and CDR2 (germline): SNHLY, FYNNEI. This CDR3 has 15 amino acids. V shed 5 bases and J 6 bases; nucleotides not matched to a gene: 7. Here the CDR3 DNA reads TGTGCCAGCAGTTCGGGACAGTCGAGTAATTCACCCCTCCACTTT. It encodes CASSSGQSSNSPLHF.

V is TRBV27 and J is TRBJ2-6, with D perhaps TRBD1 (6 bases). CDR3 length equals 18 residues. The germline V gene encodes CDR1 MNHEY and CDR2 SMNVEV (reference sequence). Trimming cost V 5 bases and J 0 bases, with 17 bases left between them. CDR3 in amino acids: CASSPSETGYSGANVLTF. The CDR3, as DNA: TGTGCCAGCAGTCCCTCCGAGACAGGCTACTCTGGGGCCAACGTCCTGACTTTC.

This clone was recorded once. J is TRBJ2-6 and V is TRBV5-8; 8 positions match TRBD1. This CDR3 has 17 amino acids. Germline V gene lookup returns CDR1 SGHTS and CDR2 YDEGEE. Trimming removed 2 bases from V and 0 bases from J; junction bases left unmatched: 4. For the CDR3, the DNA is TGTGCCAGCAGCTTTCGCGACAGGGGCTCTGGGGCCAACGTCCTGACTTTC. It is translated as CASSFRDRGSGANVLTF.

The rearrangement joins TRBV7-9 to TRBJ2-1; 9 positions match TRBD1. V lost 6 bases and J lost 4; bases outside the gene matches: 10. This CDR3 contains 16 residues. Germline CDR1 and CDR2: SEHNR and FQNEAQ (reference sequence). The CDR3 DNA reads TGTGCCAGCAGGAGACAGGGGGTGGGGTTTTACAATGAGCAGTTCTTC. It specifies CASRRQGVGFYNEQFF.

This chain links TRBV6-5 with TRBJ2-7; D is uncertain. In germline, CDR1 is MNHEY, CDR2 SVGAGI. V shed 0 bases and J shed 6 bases, with 12 bases lying between them. The CDR3 has 14 amino acids. The CDR3: CASSYSGSPSEQYF. The CDR3 DNA sequence: TGTGCCAGCAGTTACTCCGGGTCCCCGTCCGAGCAGTACTTC.

This clone was seen a few times. V usage is TRBV19 and J usage is TRBJ1-1, with unresolved D. V lost 5 bases and J 6 bases, leaving 13 bases between the germline ends. Germline V gives CDR1 LNHDA, CDR2 SQIVND (reference sequence). The CDR3 extends over 13 amino acids. This CDR3 is CASSVLGFAEAFF. CDR3 nucleotide sequence: TGTGCCAGTAGTGTCCTCGGTTTCGCTGAAGCTTTCTTT.

V usage is TRBV5-5 and J usage is TRBJ1-2, with D perhaps TRBD1 (5 bases). The germline CDR1 and CDR2 sequences are SGHKS and YYEKEE (reference sequence). The CDR3 runs to 14 residues. V was pared by 1 base and J by 3 bases, with 10 bases between. DNA for the CDR3: TGTGCCAGCAGCTTGAGGGGAACCGACTATGGCTACACCTTC. Its translation is CASSLRGTDYGYTF.

This sequence joins TRBV12-5 and TRBJ1-1; D might be TRBD1 (5 bases). V lost 5 bases, J lost 5 bases, and 15 bases lay in between. This CDR3 has 14 amino acids. Germline values: CDR1 LGHNT, CDR2 FRNRAP. CDR3: CASGLGGGWTEAFF. The CDR3 DNA reads TGTGCTAGTGGTCTCGGGGGGGGGTGGACTGAAGCTTTCTTT.

The chain has TRBV11-3 and TRBJ2-5, with 11 positions matching TRBD2. The CDR3 length is 16 residues. V shed 5 bases, J shed 1 base, and the junction held 6 bases outside the gene matches. The V gene's germline CDR1 is SGHNT and CDR2 YENEEA. Written as DNA, the CDR3 is TGTGCCAGCAGCAAAGGACTAGCGGGTCTCCAAGAGACCCAGTACTTC. The encoded protein is CASSKGLAGLQETQYF.

This clone was seen only once. The CDR3 spells CASRRAGTYGYTF. DNA of the CDR3: TGTGCCAGTCGGAGGGCAGGGACCTATGGCTACACCTTC. The J gene is TRBJ1-2, the V gene TRBV27; TRBD1 is a possible D gene (5 bases). The V gene's germline CDR1 is MNHEY and CDR2 SMNVEV (reference sequence). Trimming left V 9 bases short and J 4 bases short, with 15 bases between. The CDR3 is 13 amino acids.